This T cell receptor beta chain is drawn from a study of metastatic and nonmetastatic thyroid tumors. Using MiXCR, TCRdb reanalyzed the PCR reads. The sample has under 55,000 clones; roughly 15% are singletons. This CDR3 is 15 amino acids long. Trimming removed 10 bases from V and 0 bases from J, with 15 bases in between. Germline CDR1 MNHNS, CDR2 SASEGT. Before thyroid surgery, none of the patients had received any treatment. Study findings and constraints: Reported TCR beta diversity, measured in blood and tumor, was significantly higher for malignant thyroid tumors than for benign nodules.

On this clone: Its antigen is currently unknown.

The sequenced sample consisted of blood. This chain uses TRBV6-1 with TRBJ2-2; the D is unclear. The clonotype was recovered from a female donor with papillary thyroid cancer or a benign thyroid nodule (not recorded which). Some clones in this sample may be carry-over from other donors' samples. The CDR3 DNA sequence: TGTGCCAACATCCTCACCCGGTCGAACACCGGGGAGCTGTTTTTT. Its translation is CANILTRSNTGELFF.